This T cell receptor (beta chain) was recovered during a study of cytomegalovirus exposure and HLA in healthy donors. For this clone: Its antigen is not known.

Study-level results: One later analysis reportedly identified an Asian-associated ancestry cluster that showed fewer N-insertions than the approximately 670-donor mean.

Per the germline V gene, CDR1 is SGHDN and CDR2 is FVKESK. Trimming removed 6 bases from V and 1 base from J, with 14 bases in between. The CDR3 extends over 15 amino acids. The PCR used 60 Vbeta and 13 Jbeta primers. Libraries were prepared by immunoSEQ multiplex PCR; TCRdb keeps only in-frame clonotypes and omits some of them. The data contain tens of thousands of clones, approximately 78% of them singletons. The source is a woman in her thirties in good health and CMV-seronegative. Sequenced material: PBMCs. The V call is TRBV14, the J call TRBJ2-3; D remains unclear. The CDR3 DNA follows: TGTGCCAGCAGTACAGTGCCTTGGGGCACAGATACGCAGTATTTT. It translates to CASSTVPWGTDTQYF.